What follows are 3 T cell receptor beta chains derived from one specimen sequenced in a study of blood T cell repertoires in COVID-19. Profiled with immunoSEQ multiplex PCR; TCRdb holds only in-frame clones, not every one. The sample includes under 200,000 clones, approximately 85% of them seen just once. Sequencing was done on a sample of peripheral blood. These receptors all come from an older woman with COVID-19, enrolled during active disease.

This clone was seen just once. The chain is built from TRBV28 and TRBJ2-5; D may be TRBD2 (6 bases). This CDR3 region has 13 residues. V was cut by 4 bases and J by 5 bases, with 11 bases left in between. Germline V gene lookup returns CDR1 MDHEN and CDR2 SYDVKM. In DNA, the CDR3 is TGTGCCAGCAGTTCAGGAGGGTCGGAGACCCAGTACTTC. Residues: CASSSGGSETQYF.

This clone occurred a few times. V usage is TRBV5-1 and J usage is TRBJ1-1; D remains unclear. Germline V CDR1 and CDR2: SGHRS, YFSETQ. This CDR3 is built from 16 residues. Trimming pared 0 bases from V and 5 bases from J, leaving 17 bases between. The CDR3 loop is CASSLVAASPRTEAFF. The CDR3 nucleotides read TGCGCCAGCAGCTTGGTGGCAGCGAGCCCAAGGACTGAAGCTTTCTTT.

The chain joins TRBV7-2 to TRBJ2-6; no clear D gene. CDR3 length: 14 residues. Germline CDR1 is SGHTA and CDR2 is FQGNSA. V lost 5 bases and J lost 2, with 7 bases in between. The CDR3: CASSLSTGANVLTF. CDR3 nucleotides: TGTGCCAGCAGCCTTAGCACTGGGGCCAACGTCCTGACTTTC. Full variable domain (missing parts from reference TRBV7-2 and TRBJ2-6): GAGVSQSPSNKVTEKGKDVELRCDPISGHTALYWYRQSLGQGLEFLIYFQGNSAPDKSGLPSDRFSAERTGGSVSTLTIQRTQQEDSAVYLCASSLSTGANVLTFGAGSRLTVL.